Following are 28 T cell receptor beta chains from one sample sequenced in a study of OX40 agonist ivuxolimab in advanced cancers. The table came from immunoSEQ multiplex PCR; TCRdb's copy has only in-frame clones and leaves some out. This table has 100,000 or so clones, 85% to 90% appearing once. The specimen was CD4+ or CD8+ T cells sorted from blood, collected in a trial of the OX40 agonist ivuxolimab. The receptors derive from an adult with an advanced solid tumor such as melanoma, head and neck, liver or kidney cancer.

Only a few counts were recorded for this clone. The chain carries TRBV4-2 and TRBJ2-7; D is unclear. The CDR3 runs 15 residues. Germline CDR1 is LGHNA and CDR2 is YNFKEQ. Between the trimmed V and J ends, which lost 6 bases and 2 bases, there was a span of 17 bases. CDR3 protein: CASRINSVSPYEQYF. DNA for the CDR3: TGTGCCAGCAGGATCAACAGTGTGAGTCCCTACGAGCAGTACTTC.

The chain carries TRBV30 and TRBJ1-1; D not certain. Germline-derived CDR1 and CDR2 are GTSNPN and SVGIG (reference sequence). Deletions cut 0 bases from V and 9 bases from J, with 8 bases between. The CDR3 contains 11 residues. This chain's CDR3 is CAWSVQYQAFF. The DNA of the CDR3 is TGTGCCTGGAGTGTACAGTACCAAGCTTTCTTT.

The V and J genes are TRBV7-2 and TRBJ1-2, with 10 bases fitting TRBD1. Germline assignment: CDR1 SGHTA and CDR2 FQGNSA. The junction had 5 bases not matched to a gene; V was cut back by 5 bases and J by 2 bases. This CDR3 comprises 15 residues. CDR3 bases: TGTGCCAGCAGCGGTAGGGACAGGGGAAACTATGGCTACACCTTC. Its protein product is CASSGRDRGNYGYTF.

The chain recombines TRBV5-4 with TRBJ1-2; 8 bases are shared with TRBD1. The CDR3 is 16 amino acids. Per the germline V gene, CDR1 is SGHNT and CDR2 is YYREEE (reference sequence). V lost 4 bases to trimming and J lost 4 bases; unmatched junction nucleotides: 12. CDR3 sequence reads: CASSQGDRGGFYGYTF. CDR3 coding DNA: TGTGCCAGCAGCCAGGGTGACAGGGGAGGCTTCTATGGCTACACCTTC.

The V and J genes are TRBV6-5 and TRBJ2-1, with D possibly TRBD2 on 5 matching bases. The V gene's germline CDR1 is MNHEY and CDR2 SVGAGI. The CDR3 spans 14 residues. V was clipped by 2 bases and J by 10 bases, with 15 bases between them. This CDR3 is CASSYKPGDDEQFF. The CDR3 region has the DNA TGTGCCAGCAGTTACAAACCCGGGGATGACGAGCAGTTCTTC.

The V call is TRBV5-1, the J call TRBJ2-1; TRBD1 aligns across 8 bases. Trimming at V came to 0 bases and at J to 8 bases, leaving 7 bases not matched to a gene. CDR3 length: 15 amino acids. Germline lookup yields CDR1 SGHRS and CDR2 YFSETQ. CDR3 protein: CASSLGQGAGDEQFF. CDR3 DNA sequence: TGCGCCAGCAGCTTGGGGCAGGGGGCAGGAGATGAGCAGTTCTTC.

On this clone itself: Distinct nucleotide sequences in the sample also encode this CDR3. The V call is TRBV4-1, the J call TRBJ1-2; D call uncertain. CDR1 and CDR2 (germline): MGHRA, YSYEKL. V was trimmed by 1 base and J by 7 bases, leaving 4 bases between them. This CDR3 region has 11 residues. CDR3 sequence: CASSQVSGYTF. For the CDR3, the DNA is TGCGCCAGCAGCCAAGTGTCTGGCTACACCTTC.

The chain employs TRBV19 and TRBJ1-5; D remains unclear. Between the trimmed V and J ends, which lost 3 bases and 6 bases, there was a span of 21 bases. This CDR3 is 17 amino acids long. Germline V gene data show CDR1 as LNHDA and CDR2 as SQIVND (reference sequence). The CDR3, as DNA: TGTGCCAGTAGTATTCGGGTTCGGGGTTCGGGAAGTCAGCCCCAGCATTTT. Protein sequence: CASSIRVRGSGSQPQHF.

The J gene is TRBJ1-1, the V gene TRBV18; no clear D gene. The length of the CDR3 is 14 residues. V was trimmed by 3 bases and J by 2 bases, leaving 10 bases between them. Germline CDR1 and CDR2: KGHSH and LQKENI. The CDR3 protein is CASSPLYTNTEAFF. The DNA of the CDR3 is TGTGCCAGCTCACCTCTTTATACTAACACTGAAGCTTTCTTT.

This chain connects TRBV4-2 to TRBJ2-2; D gene uncertain. From germline, CDR1 is LGHNA and CDR2 YNFKEQ. Trimming took off 3 bases at V and 10 bases at J, with 9 bases between the two ends. The CDR3 runs to 12 residues. CDR3 coding DNA: TGTGCCAGCAGCCAGACCTACTCGGAGCTGTTTTTT. It codes for CASSQTYSELFF.

V usage is TRBV7-9 and J usage is TRBJ2-1, with D maybe TRBD2 (5 bases). This CDR3 comprises 15 residues. The germline V and J ends were trimmed by 1 base and 2 bases, with 9 bases remaining between them. Germline V gene lookup returns CDR1 SEHNR and CDR2 FQNEAQ (reference sequence). The DNA of the CDR3 is TGTGCCAGCAGCTTAGACCGGGGAGCCTACAATGAGCAGTTCTTC. It yields the protein CASSLDRGAYNEQFF.

J is TRBJ1-5 and V is TRBV6-1; D gene unclear. V shed 6 bases and J shed 5 bases, with 11 bases lying between them. The V gene's germline CDR1 is MNHNS and CDR2 SASEGT. The CDR3 loop spans 13 amino acids. CDR3 DNA: TGTGCCAGCAGCAGCGTACGGGATCAGCCCCAGCATTTT. Protein product: CASSSVRDQPQHF.

The CDR3 is CASSLDRVASYEQYF. The CDR3 DNA follows: TGTGCCAGCAGCTTAGATCGGGTGGCCTCCTACGAGCAGTACTTC. This sequence joins TRBV11-2 and TRBJ2-7; D is ambiguous. This CDR3 contains 15 residues. CDR1 and CDR2 from the germline V gene are SGHAT and FQNNGV. Trimming pared 0 bases from V and 0 bases from J, leaving 9 bases between. The full variable domain, in which reference TRBV11-2 and TRBJ2-7 provide the parts outside the CDR3, is EAGVAQSPRYKIIEKRQSVAFWCNPISGHATLYWYQQILGQGPKLLIQFQNNGVVDDSQLPKDRFSAERLKGVDSTLKIQPAKLEDSAVYLCASSLDRVASYEQYFGPGTRLTVT.

This clone has more than one count but fewer than ten. The CDR3 is CASSGAGYGYTF. The CDR3 DNA reads as TGTGCCAGCAGTGGTGCAGGTTATGGCTACACCTTC. The chain uses TRBV6-1 and TRBJ1-2; no reliable D call. Germline V gene data show CDR1 as MNHNS and CDR2 as SASEGT. This CDR3 contains 12 residues. V was pared by 4 bases and J by 5 bases, with 8 bases between.

In its sample, this clone was seen once. The chain is built from TRBV4-1 and TRBJ2-1; 9 bases line up with TRBD1. This CDR3 contains 14 residues. Germline V lookup: CDR1 MGHRA, CDR2 YSYEKL. V was pared by 7 bases and J by 5 bases, with 6 bases of the junction left unmatched. In nucleotides, the CDR3 is TGCGCCAGCACTATTGACAGGGGGGACAATGAGCAGTTCTTC. Its translation: CASTIDRGDNEQFF.

The chain employs TRBV19 and TRBJ1-5; D is perhaps TRBD1 (6 bases). The CDR3 has 15 amino acids. The V gene's germline CDR1 is LNHDA and CDR2 SQIVND (reference sequence). V lost 5 bases and J 7 bases, leaving 18 bases between the germline ends. The CDR3 here is CASSSRGHPPQPQHF. The DNA of the CDR3 is TGTGCCAGTAGTTCAAGGGGACATCCACCCCAGCCCCAGCATTTT.

The chain employs TRBV2 and TRBJ1-5; the D gene is possibly TRBD1 (6 bases). The germline V and J ends were trimmed by 4 bases and 3 bases, with 13 bases remaining between them. Germline lookup yields CDR1 SNHLY and CDR2 FYNNEI. The CDR3 length is 15 residues. This CDR3 is CASSARDKYNQPQHF. DNA for the CDR3: TGTGCCAGCAGTGCGCGGGACAAATACAATCAGCCCCAGCATTTT.

V usage is TRBV13 and J usage is TRBJ2-2; D may be TRBD1 (6 bases). Trimming left V 3 bases short and J 5 bases short, with 13 bases between. The CDR3 extends over 15 amino acids. Germline V CDR1 and CDR2: PRHDT, FYEKMQ (reference sequence). The CDR3 spells CASSFWDKLTGELFF. As DNA, the CDR3 is TGTGCCAGCAGCTTCTGGGACAAACTGACCGGGGAGCTGTTTTTT. Drawing the rest from reference TRBV13 and TRBJ2-2, the complete variable domain is AAGVIQSPRHLIKEKRETATLKCYPIPRHDTVYWYQQGPGQDPQFLISFYEKMQSDKGSIPDRFSAQQFSDYHSELNMSSLELGDSALYFCASSFWDKLTGELFFGEGSRLTVL.

The chain combines TRBV6-5 with TRBJ1-1, with 7 bases fitting TRBD1. J lost 1 base, V lost 4 bases, and 6 bases had no gene match. The CDR3 length is 15 residues. Germline V gene sequence: CDR1 MNHEY, CDR2 SVGAGI. CDR3 nucleotides: TGTGCCAGCAGTTCCATGACAGGGTGGAACACTGAAGCTTTCTTT. As protein: CASSSMTGWNTEAFF.

The chain uses TRBV5-6 and TRBJ2-1, with 9 bases fitting TRBD1. This CDR3 comprises 16 residues. With V trimmed by 2 bases and J by 6 bases, 9 bases remained unmatched. Germline V CDR1 and CDR2: SGHDT, YYEEEE. This CDR3 is CASSFYIGTGINEQFF. Written as DNA, the CDR3 is TGTGCCAGCAGCTTTTATATCGGGACAGGGATCAATGAGCAGTTCTTC.

This clone appeared a few times. The chain uses TRBV2 and TRBJ1-1; D is ambiguous. V lost 7 bases and J 1 base, leaving 10 bases between the germline ends. The CDR3 contains 13 residues. From germline, CDR1 is SNHLY and CDR2 FYNNEI. CDR3 sequence (DNA): TGTGCCAGCACCCTCTCGGAGAACACTGAAGCTTTCTTT. The encoded protein is CASTLSENTEAFF.

The V gene is TRBV6-5, the J gene TRBJ2-1, with D maybe TRBD2 (5 bases). Germline values: CDR1 MNHEY, CDR2 SVGAGI. The V and J ends lost 2 bases and 8 bases respectively, with 10 bases between them. This CDR3 is 13 amino acids long. The CDR3 is CASSYGLDDEQFF. The DNA of the CDR3 is TGTGCCAGCAGTTACGGACTTGACGATGAGCAGTTCTTC.

The CDR3, as DNA: TGTGCCAGCAGAACCCTTACAGGGGCCACTGAAGCTTTCTTT. Amino acids: CASRTLTGATEAFF. This rearrangement joins TRBV27 to TRBJ1-1, with 7 bases that match TRBD1. V gave up 6 bases and J gave up 4 bases; unmatched junction bases: 8. The CDR3 has 14 amino acids. CDR1 and CDR2 from the germline V gene are MNHEY and SMNVEV (reference sequence).

The chain links TRBV29-1 to TRBJ1-1; the D gene is possibly TRBD1 (5 bases). This CDR3 spans 15 amino acids. V shed 3 bases and J shed 0 bases, with 14 bases lying between them. Germline CDR1 SQVTM, CDR2 ANQGSEA. The CDR3 protein is CSVDPAQGVNTEAFF. The CDR3 DNA reads TGCAGCGTTGATCCGGCGCAGGGTGTGAACACTGAAGCTTTCTTT.

This clone was seen a handful of times. The CDR3 here is CASRPSDRVAEQYF. CDR3 nucleotides: TGTGCCAGCAGGCCCAGTGACAGGGTAGCCGAGCAGTACTTC. The chain carries TRBV6-5 and TRBJ2-7, with TRBD1 matching over 7 bases. Germline V gene data show CDR1 as MNHEY and CDR2 as SVGAGI. CDR3 length equals 14 residues. Trimming took 6 bases from V and 6 from J; bases not matched to a gene: 11.

V and J are TRBV30 and TRBJ2-5; no clear D gene. Germline V gives CDR1 GTSNPN, CDR2 SVGIG (reference sequence). The CDR3 consists of 11 residues. Between the trimmed V and J ends, which lost 4 bases and 5 bases, there was a span of 8 bases. The DNA for the CDR3 is TGTGCCTGGAACTTGGGTGAGACCCAGTACTTC. The encoded protein is CAWNLGETQYF.

The chain couples TRBV7-8 to TRBJ1-2, with D uncertain. V was cut by 5 bases and J by 1 base, with 8 bases left in between. Looked up from germline, CDR1 is SGHVS and CDR2 is FQNEAQ. The CDR3 runs to 13 residues. The DNA of the CDR3 is TGTGCCAGCAGCCACCGGAGTAACTATGGCTACACCTTC. Its translation is CASSHRSNYGYTF.

This clone was seen a few times. Since a much larger clone is just one base distant, this may be a read error. The rearrangement links TRBV5-1 to TRBJ2-7; D is unclear. The CDR3 is 12 amino acids. V was clipped by 0 bases and J by 1 base, with 2 bases between them. Germline CDR1 is SGHRS and CDR2 is YFSETQ. The DNA for the CDR3 is TGCGCCAGCAGCTTGGCTTCCTACGAGCAGTACTTC. Amino acid sequence: CASSLASYEQYF.